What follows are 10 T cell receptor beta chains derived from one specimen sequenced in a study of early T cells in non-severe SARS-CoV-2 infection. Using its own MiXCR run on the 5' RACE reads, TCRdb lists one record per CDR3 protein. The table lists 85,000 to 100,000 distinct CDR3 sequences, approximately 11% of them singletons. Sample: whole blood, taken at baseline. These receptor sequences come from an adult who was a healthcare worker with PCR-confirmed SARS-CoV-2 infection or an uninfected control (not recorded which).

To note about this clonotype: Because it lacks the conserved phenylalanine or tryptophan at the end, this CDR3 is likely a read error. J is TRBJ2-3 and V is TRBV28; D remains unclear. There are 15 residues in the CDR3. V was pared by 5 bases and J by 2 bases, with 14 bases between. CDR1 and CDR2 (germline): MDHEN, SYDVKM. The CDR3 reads CASSTPRPLTDTQYS. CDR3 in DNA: TGTGCCAGCAGTACTCCCCGGCCCCTCACAGATACGCAGTATTCT.

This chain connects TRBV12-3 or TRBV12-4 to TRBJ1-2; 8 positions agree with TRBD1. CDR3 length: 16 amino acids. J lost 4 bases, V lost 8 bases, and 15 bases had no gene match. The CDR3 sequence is CASRSTRTGRGYGYTF. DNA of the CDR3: TGTGCCAGCCGCTCGACCCGGACAGGGCGCGGCTATGGCTACACCTTC.

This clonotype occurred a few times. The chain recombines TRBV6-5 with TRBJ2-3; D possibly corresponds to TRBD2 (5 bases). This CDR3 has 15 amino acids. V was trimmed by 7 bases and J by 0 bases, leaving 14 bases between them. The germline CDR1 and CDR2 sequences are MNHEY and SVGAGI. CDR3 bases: TGTGCCAGCAACCGGTTTGGGAGTAGCACAGATACGCAGTATTTT. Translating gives CASNRFGSSTDTQYF.

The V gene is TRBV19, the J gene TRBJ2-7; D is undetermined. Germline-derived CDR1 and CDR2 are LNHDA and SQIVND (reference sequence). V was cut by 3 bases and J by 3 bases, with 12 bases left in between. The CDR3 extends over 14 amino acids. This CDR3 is CASSIVGKDYEQYF. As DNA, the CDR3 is TGTGCCAGTAGTATTGTGGGGAAAGACTACGAGCAGTACTTC.

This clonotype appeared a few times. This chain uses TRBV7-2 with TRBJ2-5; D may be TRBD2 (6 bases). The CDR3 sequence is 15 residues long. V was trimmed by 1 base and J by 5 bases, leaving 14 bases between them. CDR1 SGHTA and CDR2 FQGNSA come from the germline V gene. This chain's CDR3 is CASSLVGGNVETQYF. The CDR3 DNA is TGTGCCAGCAGCTTAGTGGGCGGGAATGTGGAGACCCAGTACTTC.

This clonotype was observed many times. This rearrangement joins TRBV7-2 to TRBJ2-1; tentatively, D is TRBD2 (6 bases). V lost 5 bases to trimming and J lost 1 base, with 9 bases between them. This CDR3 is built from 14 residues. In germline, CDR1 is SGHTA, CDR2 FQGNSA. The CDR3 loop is CASSAGTSYNEQFF. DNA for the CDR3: TGTGCCAGCAGCGCCGGGACTTCCTACAATGAGCAGTTCTTC.

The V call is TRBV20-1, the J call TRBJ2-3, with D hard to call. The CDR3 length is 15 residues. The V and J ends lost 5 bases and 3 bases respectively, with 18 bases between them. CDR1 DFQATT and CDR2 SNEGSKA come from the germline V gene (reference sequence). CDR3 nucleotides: TGCAGTGCTGAGGCCAGATCTAAGGGAACAGATACGCAGTATTTT. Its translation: CSAEARSKGTDTQYF.

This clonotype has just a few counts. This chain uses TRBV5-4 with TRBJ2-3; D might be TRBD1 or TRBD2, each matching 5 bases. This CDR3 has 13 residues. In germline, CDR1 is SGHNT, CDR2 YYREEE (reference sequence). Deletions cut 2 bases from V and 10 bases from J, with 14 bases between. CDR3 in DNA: TGTGCCAGCAGCTTCGGGACGCCCAACCCGCAGTATTTT. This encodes CASSFGTPNPQYF. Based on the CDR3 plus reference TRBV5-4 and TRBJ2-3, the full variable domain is ETGVTQSPTHLIKTRGQQVTLRCSSQSGHNTVSWYQQALGQGPQFIFQYYREEENGRGNFPPRFSGLQFPNYSSELNVNALELDDSALYLCASSFGTPNPQYFGPGTRLTVL.

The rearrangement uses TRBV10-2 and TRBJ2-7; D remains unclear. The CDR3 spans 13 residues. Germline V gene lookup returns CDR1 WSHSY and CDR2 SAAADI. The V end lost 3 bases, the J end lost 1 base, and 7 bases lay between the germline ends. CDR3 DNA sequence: TGCGCCAGCAGTGAAAGCCAGTCCTACGAGCAGTACTTC. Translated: CASSESQSYEQYF.

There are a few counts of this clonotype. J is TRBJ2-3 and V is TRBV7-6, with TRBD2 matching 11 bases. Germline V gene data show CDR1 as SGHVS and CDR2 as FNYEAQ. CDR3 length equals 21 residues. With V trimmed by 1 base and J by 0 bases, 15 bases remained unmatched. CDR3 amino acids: CASSLDPPPLAGGFSTDTQYF. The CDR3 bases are TGTGCCAGCAGCTTAGACCCCCCCCCGCTAGCGGGAGGTTTCAGCACAGATACGCAGTATTTT. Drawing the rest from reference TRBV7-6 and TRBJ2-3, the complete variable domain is GAGVSQSPRYKVTKRGQDVALRCDPISGHVSLYWYRQALGQGPEFLTYFNYEAQQDKSGLPNDRFSAERPEGSISTLTIQRTEQRDSAMYRCASSLDPPPLAGGFSTDTQYFGPGTRLTVL.